This note documents a single TCR beta chain sequence. Its antigen is unknown. After removal of 5 bases from V and 6 bases from J, the junction contained 3 bases not matched to a gene. The CDR3 sequence is 13 residues long. Germline lookup yields CDR1 MNHEY and CDR2 SMNVEV (reference sequence). The entry originates in a study of PD-1 blockade in mismatch repair-deficient tumors. Study details: Patients had 12 to 13 mismatch repair-deficient cancer types and were previously treated and progressing. General study points: Rapid post-treatment expansion, then contraction, generally preceding radiologic response, marked tumor-resident clones.

Libraries were prepared by immunoSEQ multiplex PCR; TCRdb keeps only in-frame clonotypes and omits some of them. The table has roughly 130,000 clones, roughly 86% seen once; the top ten hold roughly 12%. Every patient had mismatch repair deficiency by PCR or immunohistochemistry. TCRs were sequenced from a few patients responding to pembrolizumab. The starting material was peripheral blood, obtained approximately 72 weeks after starting pembrolizumab. The receptor's source is an adult with mismatch repair-deficient cancer. J is TRBJ2-2 and V is TRBV27, with 7 bases matching TRBD1. The CDR3 DNA is TGTGCCAGCAGTCTACAGGGGCCCGGGGAGCTGTTTTTT. Its translation is CASSLQGPGELFF.